This T cell receptor beta chain was identified in a study of T cell responses to AZD1222 COVID-19 vaccine (dated by TCRdb to the early 2020s). About the full investigation: Because spike-specific TCR depth and breadth did not differ between the two schedules, AZD1222 recipients who got a second dose at roughly 4 weeks were pooled with those who got a second dose at roughly 12 weeks. TCR sequencing covered 233 trial participants: 207 given two doses of AZD1222 and some 25 given two doses of MenACWY control vaccine. Trial participants were enrolled by age into subgroups of 18-55, 56-69 and 70-plus years, and 148, 28 and 57 TCR-sequenced participants, respectively, were included in these subgroups. General findings and caveats noted by the study authors: In the small 56-69-year group, the increase in depth fell short of significance, most likely because of low power. Most participants were white British and females outnumbered males, and the authors suggested that clonal diversity may have been underestimated. Spike-specific TCR breadth and depth rose significantly after two AZD1222 doses compared with day 0 and with MenACWY recipients. Reportedly, almost half of the unique spike-specific TCRs recognized epitopes lying outside the regions that are mutated in the B.1.351 and B.1.1.7 variants. No day 14 peak-response samples were available, so repertoires were characterized only after the peak T cell response. Vaccine-associated CD4 TCRs spanned the whole spike protein, with dominant responses in regions 160-218 and 743-854. Only 5 to 7 AZD1222 recipients were SARS-CoV-2 seropositive at baseline, limiting conclusions about previously exposed vaccinees.

Trimming removed 0 bases from V and 9 bases from J; the gene matches leave 5 bases unexplained. The CDR3 goes from the cysteine to the phenylalanine over 16 residues. The only DNA kept is the CDR3, 48 bases in frame from the first base. The germline V gene provides CDR1 SGHAT and CDR2 FQNNGV. Worth noting for this clone: Its antigen remains unidentified. No much larger clonotype is one base removed from it; base qualities were not supplied.

The sample's time point label, decoded: baseline before first vaccination. Vaccinee samples came from UK trials COV001 and COV002, including a single-blind randomized controlled phase 2/3 trial of AZD1222 (ChAdOx1 nCoV-19) in healthy adults. Trial participant PBMC samples were collected at day 0 and day 28 after the second dose for TCRbeta chain sequencing. The CDR3 regions of human TCRbeta chains were analyzed by immunosequencing. Under the source paper's analysis protocol: Repertoire TCRs were matched against a reference library of SARS-CoV-2-specific TCRs generated with the MIRA antigen-specificity platform. Breadth meant the fraction of unique TCRs that were SARS-CoV-2-associated, whereas depth meant the fraction of total T cells that were SARS-CoV-2-associated. Using the MIRA data, each spike-specific TCR was mapped to the spike region that the TCR reacts to and placed in a CD4 or CD8 class. Log10-transformed breadth and depth values were compared by one-way ANOVA with Sidak's multiple comparisons tests. TCRdb provides this immuneACCESS table in a form limited to in-frame rearrangements. Some clones are lacking; in checked studies, under half of them reflect an unresolved V gene, and why the rest are absent is not known. The D gene and trimming were derived from the DNA, and the V and J assignments and clone size from that table. The sample table shows roughly 100,000 clones, and approximately 88% are seen once. Around 20% of the sample is taken by the ten largest.

The sequence derives from an adult in good health. The V and J segments used are TRBV11-2 and TRBJ2-1, with TRBD2 matching 13 junction bases. Material: peripheral blood, obtained on day 0 of AZD1222 vaccination. The CDR3 reads CASSLEGLAGVFEQFF. Here is the DNA: TGTGCCAGCAGCTTAGAAGGACTAGCGGGAGTGTTTGAGCAGTTCTTC.